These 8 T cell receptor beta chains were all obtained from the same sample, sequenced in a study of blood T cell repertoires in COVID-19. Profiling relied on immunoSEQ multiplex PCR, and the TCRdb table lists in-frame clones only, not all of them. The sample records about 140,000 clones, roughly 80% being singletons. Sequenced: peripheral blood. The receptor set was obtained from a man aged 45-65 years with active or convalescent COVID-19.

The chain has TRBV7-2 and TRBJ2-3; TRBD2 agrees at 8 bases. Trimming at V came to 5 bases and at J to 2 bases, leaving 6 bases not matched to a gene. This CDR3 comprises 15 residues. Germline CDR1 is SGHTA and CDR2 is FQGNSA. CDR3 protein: CASSLTSGITDTQYF. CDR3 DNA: TGTGCCAGCAGCCTCACTAGCGGTATCACAGATACGCAGTATTTT. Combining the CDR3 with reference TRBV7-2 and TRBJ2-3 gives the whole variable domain GAGVSQSPSNKVTEKGKDVELRCDPISGHTALYWYRQSLGQGLEFLIYFQGNSAPDKSGLPSDRFSAERTGGSVSTLTIQRTQQEDSAVYLCASSLTSGITDTQYFGPGTRLTVL.

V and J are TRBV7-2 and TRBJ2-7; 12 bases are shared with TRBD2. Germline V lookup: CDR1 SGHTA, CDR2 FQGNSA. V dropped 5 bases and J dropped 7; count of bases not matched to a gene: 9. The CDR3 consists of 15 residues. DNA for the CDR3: TGTGCCAGCAGCCAAAAGACTAGCGGGAGAGTTGAGCAGTACTTC. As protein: CASSQKTSGRVEQYF.

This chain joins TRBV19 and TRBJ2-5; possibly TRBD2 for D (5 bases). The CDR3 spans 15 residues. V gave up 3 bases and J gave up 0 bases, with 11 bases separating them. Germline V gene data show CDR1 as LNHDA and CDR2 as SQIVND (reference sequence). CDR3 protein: CASSISSGYQETQYF. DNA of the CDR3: TGTGCCAGTAGTATCTCTTCGGGGTACCAAGAGACCCAGTACTTC.

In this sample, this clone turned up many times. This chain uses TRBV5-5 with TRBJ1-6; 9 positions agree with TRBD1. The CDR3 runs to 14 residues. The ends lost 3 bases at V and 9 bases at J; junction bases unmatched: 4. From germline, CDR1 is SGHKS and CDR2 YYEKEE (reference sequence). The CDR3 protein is CASSWGTGTSPLHF. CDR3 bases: TGTGCCAGCAGCTGGGGGACAGGGACTTCACCCCTCCACTTT.

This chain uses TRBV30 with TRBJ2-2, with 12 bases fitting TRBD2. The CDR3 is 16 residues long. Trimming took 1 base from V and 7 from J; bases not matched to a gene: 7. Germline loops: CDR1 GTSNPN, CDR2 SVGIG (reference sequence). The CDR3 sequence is CAWSDPSGRAYGELFF. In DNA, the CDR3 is TGTGCCTGGAGTGACCCTAGCGGGAGGGCCTACGGGGAGCTGTTTTTT.

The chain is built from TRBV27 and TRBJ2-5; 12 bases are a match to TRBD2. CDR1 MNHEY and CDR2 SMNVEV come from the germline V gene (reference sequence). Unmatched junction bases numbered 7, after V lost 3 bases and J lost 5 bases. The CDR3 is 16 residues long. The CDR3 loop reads CASSFLAGGPRETQYF. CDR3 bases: TGTGCCAGCAGTTTCCTAGCGGGAGGGCCTAGGGAGACCCAGTACTTC.

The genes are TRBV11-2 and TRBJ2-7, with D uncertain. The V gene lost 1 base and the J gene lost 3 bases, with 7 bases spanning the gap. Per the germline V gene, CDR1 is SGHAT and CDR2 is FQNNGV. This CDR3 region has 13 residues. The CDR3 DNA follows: TGTGCCAGCAGCTTAGTCTCTAACTACGAGCAGTACTTC. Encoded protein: CASSLVSNYEQYF.

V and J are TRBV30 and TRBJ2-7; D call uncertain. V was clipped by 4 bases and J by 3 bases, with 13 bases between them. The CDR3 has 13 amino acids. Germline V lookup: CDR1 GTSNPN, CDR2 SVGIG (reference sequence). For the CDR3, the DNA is TGTGCCTGGACGCGGCCAGAGTACTACGAGCAGTACTTC. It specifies CAWTRPEYYEQYF. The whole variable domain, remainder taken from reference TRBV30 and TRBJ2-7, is SQTIHQWPATLVQPVGSPLSLECTVEGTSNPNLYWYRQAAGRGLQLLFYSVGIGQISSEVPQNLSASRPQDRQFILSSKKLLLSDSGFYLCAWTRPEYYEQYFGPGTRLTVT.